This is a list of T cell receptor beta chains from one sample in a study of T cells in Graves' hyperthyroidism and ophthalmopathy. TCRdb recomputed calls from the multiplex PCR reads with MiXCR, one row per CDR3 protein. The table has over 700,000 distinct CDR3 sequences, roughly 40% seen once. The sequenced sample was blood. These receptors came from a man younger than 35 with Graves' hyperthyroidism. Each CDR3 is given with its conserved first and last residue. A D gene is named only where the DNA matches it firmly. Some rows mark clone size as missing; the rest say once, few, many or name a class of expanded clone.

J gene,V gene,D gene,clone size,CDR3 protein,CDR3 DNA
TRBJ2-2,TRBV20-1,TRBD2,-,CSAILAGGNTGELFF,TGCAGTGCTATATTAGCGGGAGGAAACACCGGGGAGCTGTTTTTT
TRBJ1-1,TRBV20-1,-,many,CSARVPPLNTEAFF,TGCAGTGCTAGAGTTCCCCCATTGAACACTGAAGCTTTCTTT
TRBJ1-4,TRBV7-2,TRBD1,few,CASSRTGLEKLFF,TGTGCCAGCAGCCGGACAGGCTTAGAAAAACTGTTTTTT
TRBJ1-2,TRBV19,-,many,CASGLGVVYGYTF,TGTGCCAGCGGATTAGGGGTCGTCTATGGCTACACCTTC
TRBJ2-5,TRBV12-3/TRBV12-4,-,once,CASSEGPSYQETQCF,TGTGCCAGCAGTGAAGGGCCCTCGTACCAAGAGACCCAGTGCTTC
TRBJ1-4,TRBV7-9,-,-,CASRSTGVNEKLLF,TGTGCCAGCAGATCGACAGGAGTAAATGAAAAACTGCTTTTT
TRBJ1-1,TRBV2,TRBD1,-,CASSEWGQGVGPEAFF,TGTGCCAGCAGTGAGTGGGGCCAGGGGGTAGGCCCTGAAGCTTTCTTT
TRBJ2-7,TRBV7-9,TRBD1,few,CASSSSGTGSYEQYF,TGTGCCAGCAGCTCCTCCGGGACAGGGTCCTACGAGCAGTACTTC
TRBJ2-5,TRBV6-5,-,few,CASSYGWRGETQYF,TGTGCCAGCAGTTACGGTTGGCGGGGAGAGACCCAGTACTTC
TRBJ2-2,TRBV2,-,many,CASGARENTGELFF,TGTGCCAGCGGTGCCAGGGAGAACACCGGGGAGCTGTTTTTT
TRBJ2-7,TRBV11-3,-,many,CASSQHYEQYF,TGTGCCAGCAGCCAACATTACGAGCAGTACTTC
TRBJ1-1,TRBV29-1,-,-,CSVDITTRRTEAFF,TGCAGCGTTGACATTACGACAAGACGGACTGAAGCTTTCTTT
TRBJ1-6,TRBV20-1,TRBD1,once,CSAETGRRGSPLHF,TGCAGTGCTGAGACAGGGAGGCGGGGGTCACCCCTCCACTTT
TRBJ2-3,TRBV7-2,TRBD1,-,CASSVPGQGDYTQYF,TGTGCCAGCAGCGTCCCGGGACAGGGCGATTATACGCAGTATTTT
TRBJ2-7,TRBV7-9,-,-,CASSLIGQGNVYEQYF,TGTGCCAGCAGCTTAATCGGGCAGGGCAATGTATACGAGCAGTACTTC
TRBJ2-2,TRBV7-2,-,-,CASSLDLSEVVTGELFF,TGTGCCAGCAGCCTAGATCTATCGGAGGTGGTCACCGGGGAGCTGTTTTTT
TRBJ2-2,TRBV7-9,-,many,CASTTGVGTGELFF,TGTGCCAGCACCACCGGCGTGGGCACCGGGGAGCTGTTTTTT
TRBJ2-1,TRBV15,-,once,CATSRDQFNEQFF,TGTGCCACCAGCAGAGATCAGTTCAATGAGCAGTTCTTC
TRBJ1-3,TRBV4-2,-,-,CASSRERPGNTIYF,TGTGCCAGCAGCCGAGAGAGGCCAGGAAACACCATATATTTT
TRBJ1-6,TRBV7-2,-,-,CASTTVRGSPLHF,TGTGCCAGCACGACAGTTCGAGGGTCACCCCTCCACTTT
TRBJ2-2,TRBV9,-,-,CASSVGLSDTGELFF,TGTGCCAGCAGCGTAGGGTTGAGCGACACCGGGGAGCTGTTTTTT
TRBJ2-7,TRBV7-9,-,many,CASSQQGTYEQYF,TGTGCCAGCAGCCAGCAGGGTACCTACGAGCAGTACTTC
TRBJ2-5,TRBV12-3/TRBV12-4,TRBD2,many,CASSFRTSGGEETQYF,TGTGCCAGCAGTTTTCGGACTAGCGGGGGGGAAGAGACCCAGTACTTC
TRBJ2-7,TRBV5-1,-,many,CASSFEGPYEQYF,TGCGCCAGCAGCTTTGAAGGGCCCTACGAGCAGTACTTC
TRBJ1-4,TRBV7-9,TRBD1,few,CASSSLNRGGNEKLFF,TGTGCCAGCAGCTCGCTAAACAGGGGGGGAAATGAAAAACTGTTTTTT
TRBJ2-2,TRBV29-1,TRBD2,many,CSVASGRADTGELFF,TGCAGCGTCGCCAGCGGGAGGGCCGACACCGGGGAGCTGTTTTTT
TRBJ2-2,TRBV7-9,-,-,CASSRIGLGSGELFF,TGTGCCAGCAGCCGGATCGGACTGGGGTCCGGGGAGCTGTTTTTT
TRBJ1-4,TRBV9,-,many,CASSVEEEDEKLFF,TGTGCCAGCAGCGTAGAGGAAGAGGATGAAAAACTGTTTTTT
TRBJ1-5,TRBV19,-,many,CASSMRQATNQPQHF,TGTGCCAGTAGTATGCGGCAAGCTACCAATCAGCCCCAGCATTTT
TRBJ2-7,TRBV13,-,-,CASSQALRDTSTYEQYF,TGTGCCAGCAGCCAAGCCCTACGGGACACAAGCACCTACGAGCAATACTTC
TRBJ1-2,TRBV29-1,-,-,CSVEGGEGYTF,TGCAGCGTTGAGGGGGGCGAGGGCTACACCTTC
TRBJ2-5,TRBV7-9,TRBD1,-,CASSSPLTGVETQYF,TGTGCCAGCAGTTCCCCCCTGACAGGGGTGGAGACCCAGTACTTC
TRBJ2-2,TRBV19,-,many,CASSPDWTGELFF,TGTGCCAGTAGTCCCGATTGGACCGGGGAGCTGTTTTTT
TRBJ1-1,TRBV28,-,-,CASRPRGETFF,TGTGCCAGCCGGCCAAGGGGGGAAACTTTCTTT
TRBJ2-7,TRBV7-9,TRBD2,-,CASSLDGASGRQQYF,TGTGCCAGCAGCCTGGATGGGGCTAGCGGGAGGCAGCAGTACTTC
TRBJ2-5,TRBV6-6,-,few,CASSPIPGSAETQYF,TGTGCCAGCAGCCCCATTCCCGGGAGTGCGGAGACCCAGTACTTC
TRBJ1-1,TRBV20-1,-,-,CSARAYHTEAFF,TGCAGTGCTAGGGCGTATCACACTGAAGCTTTCTTT
TRBJ1-1,TRBV9,TRBD1,once,CASSVGTASSAFF,TGTGCCAGCAGCGTCGGGACAGCCTCGTCAGCTTTCTTT
TRBJ2-5,TRBV4-1,TRBD2,-,CASSQDRVAGGTLPETQYF,TGCGCCAGCAGCCAAGATCGGGTAGCGGGAGGCACCCTCCCAGAGACCCAGTACTTC
TRBJ1-2,TRBV29-1,-,many,CSVEDLGGRGEVYGYTF,TGCAGCGTTGAAGATCTTGGAGGGCGGGGTGAGGTATATGGCTACACCTTC
TRBJ2-7,TRBV11-2,-,-,CASSLQGQSGTYEQYF,TGTGCCAGCAGCTTACAAGGGCAAAGCGGTACCTACGAGCAGTACTTC
TRBJ1-1,TRBV11-2,TRBD1,-,CASSSGGGLDTEAFF,TGTGCCAGCAGCTCAGGAGGGGGCTTGGACACTGAAGCTTTCTTT
TRBJ1-1,TRBV9,TRBD1,-,CASSATGDYTEAFF,TGTGCCAGCAGCGCAACAGGGGATTACACTGAAGCTTTCTTT
TRBJ1-5,TRBV19,-,many,CASDTAYSNQPQHF,TGTGCCAGCGATACAGCTTATAGCAATCAGCCCCAGCATTTT
TRBJ1-1,TRBV19,-,-,CASSLDITEAFF,TGTGCCAGTAGCCTCGACATCACTGAAGCTTTCTTT
TRBJ1-5,TRBV7-8,-,-,CASSPEKGGYSNQPQHF,TGTGCCAGCAGCCCCGAGAAGGGCGGGTATAGCAATCAGCCCCAGCATTTT
TRBJ1-5,TRBV10-3,TRBD1,-,CATGTGLYSNQPQHF,TGTGCCACCGGGACAGGGTTATATAGCAATCAGCCCCAGCATTTT
TRBJ2-5,TRBV5-8,TRBD2,-,CASSFGLATETQYF,TGTGCCAGCAGCTTCGGACTAGCGACAGAGACCCAGTACTTC
TRBJ1-1,TRBV5-1,-,few,CASSLDREYTEAFF,TGCGCCAGCAGCTTGGATCGGGAGTACACTGAAGCTTTCTTT
TRBJ2-7,TRBV19,-,few,CASSPWGQRAYEQYF,TGTGCCAGTAGCCCATGGGGGCAGAGAGCCTACGAGCAGTACTTC
TRBJ1-5,TRBV10-3,TRBD1,-,CATGTGGINQPQHF,TGTGCCACCGGGACAGGGGGAATCAATCAGCCCCAGCATTTT
TRBJ1-1,TRBV7-9,TRBD1,-,CAIPSQQGATEAFF,TGTGCCATCCCCTCCCAGCAGGGGGCAACTGAAGCTTTCTTT
TRBJ2-7,TRBV7-2,TRBD1,few,CASSLDGTASYEQYF,TGTGCCAGCAGCTTGGATGGGACAGCCTCCTACGAGCAGTACTTC
TRBJ2-7,TRBV2,-,few,CASISARTYEQYF,TGTGCCAGCATAAGTGCCCGAACCTACGAGCAGTACTTC
TRBJ2-3,TRBV2,-,-,CASSTRGGTDTQYF,TGTGCCAGCAGCACGAGGGGTGGCACAGATACGCAGTATTTT